The T cell receptor beta chain described here comes from a study of shared clonotypes between healthy human individuals (dated by TCRdb to about 2020). Broadly, across the study: The cohort comprised two women and a few men aged 18 to 49 years. Each donor's leukapheresis produced roughly between roughly 0.85 and 9.5 billion PBMCs. To estimate repertoire size and how much clonotypes are shared between individuals, the study performed deep sequencing of blood TCR repertoires from about five healthy adults. Per donor, three plates each were used for CD4 naive and CD4 memory, two for CD8 naive, and one for CD8 memory. Different laboratories and diverse techniques were used to prepare libraries and sequence TCR repertoires, to increase sequencing depth and limit assay-specific biases. Summary of the overall study and its limitations: The genetic and exposure-history diversity represented was limited by the small number of donors. Higher generation probabilities were observed for clonotypes shared by all four sorted-subset donors than for non-shared clonotypes. Incomplete sequencing was indicated by rarefaction of sorted-subset datasets, despite the large sequencing depth. Pairwise subsampling indicated that sequencing depth was expected to affect the degree of clonotype sharing among donors. Sampling was restricted to blood, and TCR repertoires in tissues likely differ from the TCR repertoires found in blood. Naive subsets generally had larger estimated clonotype richness than memory subsets did. Sharing across a handful of donors was observed for approximately 4.6% of naive CD4, 3% to 3.5% of naive CD8, over 2% of memory CD4, and 0.4% of memory CD8 clonotypes.

After removal of 2 bases from V and 5 bases from J, the junction retains 4 bases not matched to a gene. The germline V gene encodes CDR1 SGHTA and CDR2 FQGNSA. Its CDR3 holds 15 amino acids, cysteine through phenylalanine. The read is trimmed to its CDR3 DNA, 45 bases read in frame from base 1. For the CD8 naive samples, CD45RO-negative cells were positively selected for CCR7, yielding a CD45RA+CCR7+ population from which TemRA cells were excluded. Healthy HIV-negative adults with no recently reported acute infections or vaccinations were included as donors. Only Caucasian adults living in Nashville, Tennessee, USA were represented among the donors. After blood collection by leukapheresis, PBMCs were isolated using Ficoll-Histopaque density gradient centrifugation and then cryopreserved in the vapor phase of liquid nitrogen. Purity and quantity of every magnetically sorted T cell population were checked by analytical flow cytometry. Each sorted fraction had its genomic DNA isolated and then quantified by UV absorbance on a Nanodrop 2000c.

Using the deep immunoSEQ assay, multiplex PCR amplified TCR CDR3 regions from genomic DNA. Extracted genomic DNA from each cell subset was spread evenly across all wells of several immunoSEQ 96-well plates, with each plate serving as a replicate. Each replicate PCR for sorted subsets received 150 to 250 ng genomic DNA, equal to roughly 30,000 T cell genomes. Purified libraries were measured with a Qubit 3.0 fluorometer, size-checked on a Bioanalyzer 2100, and measured again with the KAPA Library Quantification kit. Each immunoSEQ 96-well plate was sequenced on its own single-read 150-cycle Illumina NextSeq 550 flow cell. The authors' analysis ran thus. Because the immunoSEQ output held only junctional sequences and lacked quality scores, the filtering could not match the filtering applied to full-length reads. Sequences were annotated with PyIR, a Python wrapper for IgBLAST v1.9, using IMGT germline references to assign V/J genes and CDR3. Reads were filtered out if the reads had weak V/J assignments (E-value above 1e-6), no CDR3, stop codons, out-of-frame junctions, or ambiguous translated residues. V3J clonotypes were defined as sequences sharing an identical inferred V gene, J gene, and CDR3 amino acid sequence. Percentage overlap between repertoires was calculated by dividing the number of shared unique clonotypes by the size of the smaller repertoire. Repertoire richness was assessed with RTK rarefaction, the Chao1 estimator, and Recon v2.1 estimates of unobserved clonotypes. For all TCRbeta clonotypes obtained by the gDNA method from four donors, generation probabilities were computed with OLGA. Held by TCRdb, this immuneACCESS table contains in-frame sequences only and omits some clones. Under half of the omission traces to an unresolved V gene where checked; the cause of the rest is unknown. V and J calls and clone size are those listed in that table; D and trimming were worked out from the DNA. For this sample there are about 2,100,000 clones; just over 90% appear just once. Roughly 1.7% of the sample comes from the top ten.

Remarks on this clone: No cognate antigen has been identified for it. Nothing much larger sits one base from this clone, and base qualities are not available.

This clonotype originated in a man aged 18-30 years in good health. Some clones in this sample may be carry-over from other donors' samples. Input material: naive CD8+ T cells from PBMCs. This specimen's cell subset or site label, interpreted: CD45RA+CCR7+. The chain is encoded by TRBV7-2 joined to TRBJ2-1; 9 bases in between match TRBD2. At the DNA level, the sequence is TGTGCCAGCAGCTTAAGCGGGGGGATAAACAATGAGCAGTTCTTC. The translation is CASSLSGGINNEQFF.